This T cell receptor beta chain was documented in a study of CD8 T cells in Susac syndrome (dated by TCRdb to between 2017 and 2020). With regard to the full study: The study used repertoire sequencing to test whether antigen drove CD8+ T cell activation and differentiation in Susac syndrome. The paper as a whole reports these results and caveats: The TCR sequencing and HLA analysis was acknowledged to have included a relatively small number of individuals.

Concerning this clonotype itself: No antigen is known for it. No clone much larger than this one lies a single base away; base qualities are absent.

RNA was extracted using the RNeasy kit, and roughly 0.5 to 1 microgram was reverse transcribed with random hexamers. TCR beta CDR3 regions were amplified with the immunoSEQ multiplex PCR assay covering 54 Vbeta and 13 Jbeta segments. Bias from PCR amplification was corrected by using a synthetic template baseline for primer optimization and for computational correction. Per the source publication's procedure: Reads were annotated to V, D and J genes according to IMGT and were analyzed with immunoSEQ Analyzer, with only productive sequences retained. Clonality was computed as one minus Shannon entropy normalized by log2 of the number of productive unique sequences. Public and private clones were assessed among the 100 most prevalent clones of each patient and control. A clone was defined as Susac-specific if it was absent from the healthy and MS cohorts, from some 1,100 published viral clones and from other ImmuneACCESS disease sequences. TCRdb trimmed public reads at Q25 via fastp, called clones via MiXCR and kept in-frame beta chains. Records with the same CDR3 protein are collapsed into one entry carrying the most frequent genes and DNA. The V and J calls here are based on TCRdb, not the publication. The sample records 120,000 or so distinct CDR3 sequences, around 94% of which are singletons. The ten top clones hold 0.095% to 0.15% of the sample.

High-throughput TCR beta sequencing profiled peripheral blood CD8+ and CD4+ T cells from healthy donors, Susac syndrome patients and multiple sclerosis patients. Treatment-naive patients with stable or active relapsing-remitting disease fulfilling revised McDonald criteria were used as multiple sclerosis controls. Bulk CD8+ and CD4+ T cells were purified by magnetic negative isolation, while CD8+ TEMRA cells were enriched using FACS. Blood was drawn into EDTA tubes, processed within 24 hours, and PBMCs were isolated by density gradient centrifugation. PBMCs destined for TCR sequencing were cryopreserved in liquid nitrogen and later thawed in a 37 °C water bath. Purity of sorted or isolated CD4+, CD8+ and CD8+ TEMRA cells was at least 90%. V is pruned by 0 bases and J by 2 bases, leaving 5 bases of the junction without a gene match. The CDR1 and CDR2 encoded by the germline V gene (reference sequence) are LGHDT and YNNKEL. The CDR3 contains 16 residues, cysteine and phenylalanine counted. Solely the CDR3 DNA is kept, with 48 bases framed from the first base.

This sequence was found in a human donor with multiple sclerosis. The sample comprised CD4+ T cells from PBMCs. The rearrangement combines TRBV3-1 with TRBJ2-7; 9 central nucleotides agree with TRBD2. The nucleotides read TGTGCCAGCAGCCAAGAAGCGGGGGGACATCCCTACGAGCAGTACTTC. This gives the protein CASSQEAGGHPYEQYF.